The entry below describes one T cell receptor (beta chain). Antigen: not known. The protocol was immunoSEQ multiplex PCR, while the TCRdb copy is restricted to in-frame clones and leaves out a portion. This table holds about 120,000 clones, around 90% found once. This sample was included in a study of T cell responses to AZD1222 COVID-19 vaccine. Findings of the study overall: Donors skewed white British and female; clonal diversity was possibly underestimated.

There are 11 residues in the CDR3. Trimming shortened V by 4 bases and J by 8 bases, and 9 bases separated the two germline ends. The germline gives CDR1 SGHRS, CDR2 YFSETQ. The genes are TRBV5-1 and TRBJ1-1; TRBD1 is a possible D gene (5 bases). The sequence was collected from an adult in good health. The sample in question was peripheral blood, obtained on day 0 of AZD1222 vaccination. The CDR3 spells CASSTRGEAFF. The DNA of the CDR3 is TGCGCCAGCAGCACTCGGGGGGAAGCTTTCTTT. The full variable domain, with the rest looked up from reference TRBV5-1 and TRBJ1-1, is KAGVTQTPRYLIKTRGQQVTLSCSPISGHRSVSWYQQTPGQGLQFLFEYFSETQRNKGNFPGRFSGRQFSNSRSEMNVSTLELGDSALYLCASSTRGEAFFGQGTRLTVV.